This TCR beta chain was sequenced in a study of blood T cell repertoires in COVID-19. V lost 6 bases, J lost 1 base, and 15 bases lay in between. Germline CDR1 is LNHDA and CDR2 is SQIVND (reference sequence). This CDR3 comprises 16 residues. Only in-frame clones appear in the TCRdb table, and some are missing; sequencing was by immunoSEQ multiplex PCR. The repertoire has about 160,000 clones, over 80% of them found once; the top ten carry just under 4%. This TCR came from a woman aged 55-69 years who had recovered from COVID-19. Material for sequencing was peripheral blood. This chain links TRBV19 with TRBJ2-2; weak D call: TRBD2 (6 bases). The CDR3 bases are TGTGCCAGTAGCGGGACTGCGCGGGGGAACACCGGGGAGCTGTTTTTT. This encodes CASSGTARGNTGELFF.